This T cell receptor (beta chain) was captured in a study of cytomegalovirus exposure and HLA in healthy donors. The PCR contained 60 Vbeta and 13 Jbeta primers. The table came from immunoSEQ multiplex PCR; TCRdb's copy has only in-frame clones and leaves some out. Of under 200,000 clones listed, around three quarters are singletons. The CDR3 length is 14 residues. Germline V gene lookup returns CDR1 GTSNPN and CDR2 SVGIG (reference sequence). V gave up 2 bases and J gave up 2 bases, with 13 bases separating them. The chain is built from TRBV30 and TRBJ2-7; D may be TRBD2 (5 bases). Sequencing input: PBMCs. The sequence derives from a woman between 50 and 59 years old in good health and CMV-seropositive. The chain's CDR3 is CAWSFGGGAYEQYF. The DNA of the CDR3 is TGTGCCTGGAGTTTCGGCGGAGGAGCCTACGAGCAGTACTTC.